These 15 T cell receptor beta chains were all obtained from the same sample, sequenced in a study of early T cells in non-severe SARS-CoV-2 infection. TCRdb re-called the 5' RACE reads through MiXCR, storing one row per CDR3 protein. The data contain about 61,000 distinct CDR3 sequences, about 11% of them singletons. The material sequenced was whole blood, taken at baseline. Receptor source: an adult who was a healthcare worker with PCR-confirmed SARS-CoV-2 infection or an uninfected control (not recorded which). The donor label of this sample is uncertain.

V gene TRBV4-2 combines with J gene TRBJ2-5; 11 bases map to TRBD2. J lost 1 base, V lost 4 bases, and 2 bases had no gene match. Germline V lookup: CDR1 LGHNA, CDR2 YNFKEQ. CDR3 length: 15 residues. The CDR3 nucleotides read TGTGCCAGCAGCCTTAGCGGGGGGGCCCAAGAGACCCAGTACTTC. Its translation is CASSLSGGAQETQYF.

CDR3 sequence: CSASRGLDGYTF. For the CDR3, the DNA is TGCAGTGCTAGCAGGGGGCTAGATGGCTACACCTTC. V usage is TRBV20-1 and J usage is TRBJ1-2, with 8 bases that match TRBD1. Germline V gene lookup returns CDR1 DFQATT and CDR2 SNEGSKA (reference sequence). The CDR3 extends over 12 amino acids. V lost 3 bases and J lost 6; bases outside the gene matches: 3.

This clonotype came up many times. The rearrangement links TRBV5-1 to TRBJ2-1, with TRBD2 matching over 11 bases. Trimming at V came to 6 bases and at J to 4 bases, leaving 9 bases not matched to a gene. CDR1 is SGHRS and CDR2 is YFSETQ in the germline V gene. The CDR3 covers 16 residues. In DNA form, the CDR3 reads TGCGCCAGCAAAAGTAGCGGGGGGGCCGGTTACAATGAGCAGTTCTTC. Residues: CASKSSGGAGYNEQFF.

This clonotype has just a few counts. The chain employs TRBV12-3 or TRBV12-4 and TRBJ2-3; possible D gene TRBD2, 6 bases. Trimming took 4 bases from V and 0 from J, leaving 17 bases between them. The CDR3 extends over 17 amino acids. The CDR3 region is CASSSSNGGPSTDTQYF. The CDR3 DNA reads as TGTGCCAGCAGTTCCTCGAACGGGGGTCCTAGCACAGATACGCAGTATTTT.

The V gene is TRBV12-3 or TRBV12-4, the J gene TRBJ1-2, with D perhaps matching TRBD1 (5 bases). The V gene lost 8 bases and the J gene lost 8 bases, with 18 bases spanning the gap. CDR3 length equals 13 residues. CDR3 amino acids: CASARGETEGYTF. CDR3 bases: TGTGCCAGCGCTCGGGGCGAGACTGAAGGCTACACCTTC.

The table lists this clonotype with a few counts. The CDR3 spells CASSISGTGATGELFF. The CDR3 region has the DNA TGCGCCAGCAGCATATCCGGGACAGGAGCCACCGGGGAGCTGTTTTTT. The chain combines TRBV5-1 with TRBJ2-2, with 8 bases matching TRBD1. This CDR3 comprises 16 residues. Germline CDR1 reads SGHRS; CDR2 reads YFSETQ. The junction had 9 bases not matched to a gene; V was cut back by 4 bases and J by 4 bases.

J is TRBJ1-1 and V is TRBV24-1, with D possibly TRBD1 on 6 matching bases. CDR3 length equals 14 residues. Germline CDR1 is KGHDR and CDR2 is SFDVKD. Trimming cost V 2 bases and J 4 bases, with 10 bases left between them. In DNA, the CDR3 is TGTGCCACCAGTGATTCAGGGGTGGGCACTGAAGCTTTCTTT. Encoded protein: CATSDSGVGTEAFF.

The chain joins TRBV3-1 to TRBJ2-3; possibly TRBD1 for D (6 bases). V lost 0 bases to trimming and J lost 5 bases, with 15 bases between them. The CDR3 runs to 16 residues. From germline, CDR1 is LGHDT and CDR2 YNNKEL (reference sequence). The CDR3 DNA follows: TGTGCCAGCAGCCAAGACGGGACACTCACTGGAGATACGCAGTATTTT. This gives the protein CASSQDGTLTGDTQYF.

CDR3: CASSLDRIYQETQYF. CDR3 nucleotide sequence: TGTGCCAGCAGCTTAGATCGCATCTACCAAGAGACCCAGTACTTC. The chain couples TRBV11-2 to TRBJ2-5; D is unclear. Germline lookup yields CDR1 SGHAT and CDR2 FQNNGV. The CDR3 spans 15 residues. V dropped 0 bases and J dropped 0 bases, with 8 bases sitting between them.

This chain uses TRBV20-1 with TRBJ2-1, with 11 bases identical to TRBD2. The CDR3 consists of 16 residues. Germline loops: CDR1 DFQATT, CDR2 SNEGSKA (reference sequence). Trimming took 1 base from V and 8 from J; bases not matched to a gene: 10. The CDR3 bases are TGCAGTGCTAGAGGTCCCCTAGCGGGGGGCGGGGATGAGCAGTTCTTC. As protein: CSARGPLAGGGDEQFF.

This clonotype was seen repeatedly, ten times or more. V is TRBV30 and J is TRBJ1-3, with a tentative D call TRBD1 (6 bases). V lost 6 bases and J 6 bases, leaving 15 bases between the germline ends. From germline, CDR1 is GTSNPN and CDR2 SVGIG (reference sequence). This CDR3 has 13 residues. CDR3 amino acids: CACMGAGENTIYF. For the CDR3, the DNA is TGTGCCTGTATGGGGGCAGGAGAAAACACCATATATTTT.

This clonotype came up a few times. CDR3 sequence reads: CASSVAANNEQFF. CDR3 bases: TGCGCCAGCAGTGTAGCGGCGAACAATGAGCAGTTCTTC. The chain combines TRBV10-2 with TRBJ2-1; maybe TRBD2 (6 bases). The V end was cut by 4 bases, the J end by 5 bases, with 9 bases between. The CDR3 contains 13 residues. Germline V gene data show CDR1 as WSHSY and CDR2 as SAAADI.

The table lists this clonotype with many counts. This sequence joins TRBV25-1 and TRBJ2-7, with unresolved D. The CDR3 contains 11 residues. Germline lookup yields CDR1 MGHDK and CDR2 SYGVNS. Trimming pared 4 bases from V and 3 bases from J, leaving 4 bases between. The CDR3 nucleotides read TGTGCCAGCAGTGGGGGCTACGAGCAGTACGTC. Residues: CASSGGYEQYV.

This clonotype has only a few counts. The chain has TRBV14 and TRBJ2-5, with D unclear. The V and J ends lost 1 base and 4 bases respectively, with 7 bases between them. This CDR3 region has 13 residues. Germline V CDR1 and CDR2: SGHDN, FVKESK. CDR3 bases: TGTGCCAGCAGCCAAGGCGTTCTAGAGACCCAGTACTTC. Protein: CASSQGVLETQYF.

The chain couples TRBV7-8 to TRBJ1-2; tentatively, D is TRBD1 (6 bases). V lost 1 base and J lost 2, with 14 bases in between. This CDR3 spans 16 amino acids. Germline CDR1 reads SGHVS; CDR2 reads FQNEAQ. The CDR3 DNA is TGTGCCAGCAGCTTAGTTTTACAGGGCCTAAACTATGGCTACACCTTC. This gives the protein CASSLVLQGLNYGYTF.